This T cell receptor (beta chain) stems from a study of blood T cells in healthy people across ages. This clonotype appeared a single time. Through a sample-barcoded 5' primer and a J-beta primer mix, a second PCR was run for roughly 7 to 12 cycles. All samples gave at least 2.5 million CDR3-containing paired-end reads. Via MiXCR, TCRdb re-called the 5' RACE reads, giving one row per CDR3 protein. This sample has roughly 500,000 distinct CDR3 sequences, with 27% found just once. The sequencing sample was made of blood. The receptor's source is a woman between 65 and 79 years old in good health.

DNA of the CDR3: TGTGCCAGCAGTAACAGGGGGCTAACTGGCTACACCTTC. Protein sequence: CASSNRGLTGYTF. This chain joins TRBV6-4 and TRBJ1-2, with 9 bases matching TRBD1. Germline V gives CDR1 MRHNA, CDR2 SNTAGT. Trimming at V came to 5 bases and at J to 7 bases, leaving 5 bases not matched to a gene. The CDR3 covers 13 residues.